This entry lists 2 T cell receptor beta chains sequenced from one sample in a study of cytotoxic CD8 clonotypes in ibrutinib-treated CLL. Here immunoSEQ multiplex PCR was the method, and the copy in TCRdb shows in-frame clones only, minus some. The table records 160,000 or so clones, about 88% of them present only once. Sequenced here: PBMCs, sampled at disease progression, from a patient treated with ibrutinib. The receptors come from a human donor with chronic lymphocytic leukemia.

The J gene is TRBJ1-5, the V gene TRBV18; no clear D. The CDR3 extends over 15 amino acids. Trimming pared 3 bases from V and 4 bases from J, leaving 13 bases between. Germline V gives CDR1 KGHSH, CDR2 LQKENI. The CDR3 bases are TGTGCCAGCTCACCCGGTAGGGCAGTGAATCAGCCCCAGCATTTT. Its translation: CASSPGRAVNQPQHF.

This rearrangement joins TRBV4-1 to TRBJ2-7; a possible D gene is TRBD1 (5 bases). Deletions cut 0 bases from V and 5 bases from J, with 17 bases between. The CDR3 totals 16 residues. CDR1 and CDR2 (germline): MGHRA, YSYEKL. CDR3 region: CASSQEGGKGSDEQYF. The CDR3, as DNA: TGCGCCAGCAGCCAAGAGGGTGGCAAGGGGTCAGACGAGCAGTACTTC.